The clone carrying this T cell receptor beta chain was detected only a few times. What it recognizes is unknown. V was shortened by 4 bases and J by 3 bases, with 25 bases between the two germline ends. The CDR3 has 19 residues. Germline lookup yields CDR1 SGHVS and CDR2 FQNEAQ. The sample comes from a study of response to subunit inactivated influenza vaccine. Study results and caveats: New T cells are recruited in small numbers by each seasonal influenza vaccination, according to the authors' suggestion.

TCRdb reprocessed the RT-PCR reads via MiXCR and lists one record per CDR3 protein. The table lists fewer than 200,000 distinct CDR3 sequences, around 9% of them singletons. The V gene is TRBV7-8, the J gene TRBJ2-1; D might be TRBD2 (6 bases). Sequenced material: non-naive T cells sorted from PBMCs, taken on the day of vaccination. The TCR was taken from a man aged 50 to 59 who received an inactivated influenza vaccine. The CDR3 is CASSSQVTVSGLVYNEQFF. CDR3 nucleotides: TGTGCCAGCAGCTCTCAAGTCACGGTGAGCGGGTTGGTCTACAATGAGCAGTTCTTC.